A single T cell receptor (beta chain) is shown here with its context. Its antigen is currently unknown. Profiled with immunoSEQ multiplex PCR; TCRdb holds only in-frame clones, not every one. The sample yields roughly 62,000 clones, 90% to 95% seen once. The source of the sample is a study of graft-versus-host responses after intestinal transplantation. On the study more broadly: Each of the recipients got a multivisceral, liver-intestinal, or isolated intestinal transplant. Every recipient had anti-thymocyte globulin induction and 2 to 4 years of tacrolimus plus steroids. General study results and limits: After transplant, early declines in HvG clones were associated with peak levels of circulating GvH clones. Present in recipient marrow, GvH clones included some that appeared first in ileum or blood.

The CDR3 consists of 14 residues. Germline CDR1 MNHEY, CDR2 SMNVEV (reference sequence). J gave up 11 bases and V 0 bases, and 9 bases lay outside the gene matches. This clonotype originated in a human patient who received an intestinal transplant, so some T cells may come from the graft donor. Here the sequenced sample was PBMCs, taken approximately four months after intestinal transplantation. V is TRBV27 and J is TRBJ2-5; 7 bases agree with TRBD1. The CDR3 DNA follows: TGTGCCAGCAGTTTATCGGCAGGGGGTATTGAGCAGTACTTC. Protein sequence: CASSLSAGGIEQYF.